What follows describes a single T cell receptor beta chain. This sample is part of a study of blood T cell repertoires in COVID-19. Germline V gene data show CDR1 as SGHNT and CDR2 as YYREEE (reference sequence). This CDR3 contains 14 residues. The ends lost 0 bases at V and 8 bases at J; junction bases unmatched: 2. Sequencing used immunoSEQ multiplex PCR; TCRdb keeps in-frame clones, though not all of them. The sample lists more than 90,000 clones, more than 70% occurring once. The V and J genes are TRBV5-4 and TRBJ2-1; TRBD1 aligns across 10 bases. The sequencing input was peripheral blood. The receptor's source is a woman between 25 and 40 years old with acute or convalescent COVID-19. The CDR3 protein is CASSLGTGGYEQFF. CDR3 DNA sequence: TGTGCCAGCAGCTTGGGGACAGGGGGGTATGAGCAGTTCTTC.